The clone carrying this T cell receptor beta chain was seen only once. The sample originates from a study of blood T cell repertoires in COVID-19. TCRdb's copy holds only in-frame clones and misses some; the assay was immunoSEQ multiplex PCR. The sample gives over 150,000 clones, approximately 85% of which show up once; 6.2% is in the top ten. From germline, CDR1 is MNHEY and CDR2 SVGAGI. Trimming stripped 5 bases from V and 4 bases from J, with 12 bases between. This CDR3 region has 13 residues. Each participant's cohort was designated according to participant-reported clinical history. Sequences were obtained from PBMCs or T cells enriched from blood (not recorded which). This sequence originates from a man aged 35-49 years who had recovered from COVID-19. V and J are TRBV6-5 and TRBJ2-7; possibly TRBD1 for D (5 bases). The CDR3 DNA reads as TGTGCCAGCAGTCGACAGAGTGAATACGAGCAGTACTTC. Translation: CASSRQSEYEQYF.